Listed below are T cell receptor beta chains from one sample, sequenced in a study of T cell responses to AZD1222 COVID-19 vaccine. Sequenced by immunoSEQ multiplex PCR; TCRdb stores in-frame clones only, minus some. This sample yields about 89,000 clones, of which roughly 90% are seen a single time; 5.5% belongs to the top ten. The input for sequencing was peripheral blood, taken 28 days after the second AZD1222 dose. These receptors were collected from an adult who received the AZD1222 COVID-19 vaccine. Each CDR3 is given with its conserved first and last residue. The D gene is left open where the match is weak. Clone size is given for some rows only: seen once, a few or many times, or a class if the clone is expanded.

j_call: TRBJ1-1; clone_size: .; v_call: TRBV5-1; d_call: .; cdr3_nt: TGCGCCAGCAGCTACATACACGGGAACACTGAAGCTTTCTTT; cdr3_aa: CASSYIHGNTEAFF
j_call: TRBJ2-1; clone_size: .; v_call: TRBV7-8; d_call: TRBD2; cdr3_nt: TGTGCCAGCAGCGTCCGGACTAGCGGGGGTAATGAGCAGTTCTTC; cdr3_aa: CASSVRTSGGNEQFF
j_call: TRBJ1-3; clone_size: once; v_call: TRBV5-1; d_call: .; cdr3_nt: TGCGCCAGCAGCTTGGGGGGGACGTACGACACCATATATTTT; cdr3_aa: CASSLGGTYDTIYF
j_call: TRBJ1-6; clone_size: .; v_call: TRBV20-1; d_call: .; cdr3_nt: TGCAGTGCGAGTTTGGAGGACACCTACTATAATTCACCCCTCCACTTT; cdr3_aa: CSASLEDTYYNSPLHF
j_call: TRBJ1-4; clone_size: once; v_call: TRBV5-4; d_call: .; cdr3_nt: TGTGCCAGCAGCTCCCCAGATGAAAAACTGTTTTTT; cdr3_aa: CASSSPDEKLFF
j_call: TRBJ2-7; clone_size: .; v_call: TRBV19; d_call: TRBD2; cdr3_nt: TGTGCCAGTAGTTTCGGTACCGGACTAGCGGGGATATACGAGCAGTACTTC; cdr3_aa: CASSFGTGLAGIYEQYF
j_call: TRBJ2-7; clone_size: .; v_call: TRBV7-2; d_call: TRBD1; cdr3_nt: TGTGCCAGCAGTTACACCGGGACAGGGGACTCCTACGAGCAGTACTTC; cdr3_aa: CASSYTGTGDSYEQYF
j_call: TRBJ1-4; clone_size: .; v_call: TRBV19; d_call: .; cdr3_nt: TGTGCCAGTAGTATTCTCAGCAGGGATGAAAAACTGTTTTTT; cdr3_aa: CASSILSRDEKLFF
j_call: TRBJ1-2; clone_size: .; v_call: TRBV5-8; d_call: .; cdr3_nt: TGTGCCAGCAGCTTGGGGCAGGGGTCTAACTATGGCTACACCTTC; cdr3_aa: CASSLGQGSNYGYTF
j_call: TRBJ2-2; clone_size: .; v_call: TRBV9; d_call: .; cdr3_nt: TGTGCCAGCAGCGTAGTAGCCGGGGAGCTGTTTTTT; cdr3_aa: CASSVVAGELFF
j_call: TRBJ1-6; clone_size: once; v_call: TRBV6-5; d_call: TRBD1; cdr3_nt: TGTGCCAGCAGTTACTCCAGGGACAGGGGCATTTCACCCCTCCACTTT; cdr3_aa: CASSYSRDRGISPLHF
j_call: TRBJ1-1; clone_size: .; v_call: TRBV18; d_call: .; cdr3_nt: TGTGCCAGCTCCCTTACCAGTAGGAACACTGAAGCTTTCTTT; cdr3_aa: CASSLTSRNTEAFF
j_call: TRBJ2-1; clone_size: .; v_call: TRBV12-3/TRBV12-4; d_call: .; cdr3_nt: TGTGCCAGCAGAACGATACCATACAATGAGCAGTTCTTC; cdr3_aa: CASRTIPYNEQFF
j_call: TRBJ2-5; clone_size: .; v_call: TRBV10-2; d_call: .; cdr3_nt: TGCGCCAGCCGGCTCACCGGGGGCGTGGGGGAGACCCAGTACTTC; cdr3_aa: CASRLTGGVGETQYF
j_call: TRBJ1-1; clone_size: .; v_call: TRBV5-3; d_call: TRBD1; cdr3_nt: TGTGCCAGAAGCCCCTCGGGACAGGGCCGGAACACTGAAGCTTTCTTT; cdr3_aa: CARSPSGQGRNTEAFF
j_call: TRBJ1-5; clone_size: once; v_call: TRBV12-3/TRBV12-4; d_call: .; cdr3_nt: TGTGCCAGCAGTTTAGCGGGAAAACAGCCCCAGCATTTT; cdr3_aa: CASSLAGKQPQHF
j_call: TRBJ1-5; clone_size: .; v_call: TRBV3-1/TRBV3-2; d_call: .; cdr3_nt: TGTGCCAGCAGCCTTTGGGGGGGCGAACAGCCCCAGCATTTT; cdr3_aa: CASSLWGGEQPQHF
j_call: TRBJ1-1; clone_size: .; v_call: TRBV7-9; d_call: .; cdr3_nt: TGTGCCAGCAGCTTAGAACGTTACATGAACACTGAAGCTTTCTTT; cdr3_aa: CASSLERYMNTEAFF
j_call: TRBJ1-5; clone_size: .; v_call: TRBV18; d_call: .; cdr3_nt: TGTGCCAGCTCGGGGGCAGGGCCCAATCAGCCCCAGCATTTT; cdr3_aa: CASSGAGPNQPQHF
j_call: TRBJ2-7; clone_size: .; v_call: TRBV9; d_call: TRBD1; cdr3_nt: TGTGCCAGCAGCGTAGTGGGACAGACCTACGAGCAGTACTTC; cdr3_aa: CASSVVGQTYEQYF
j_call: TRBJ1-1; clone_size: .; v_call: TRBV27; d_call: .; cdr3_nt: TGTGCCAGCAGTTTTCGTCGACTCACTGAAGCTTTCTTT; cdr3_aa: CASSFRRLTEAFF
j_call: TRBJ1-1; clone_size: .; v_call: TRBV3-1/TRBV3-2; d_call: .; cdr3_nt: TGTGCCAGCGCCAGGAACACTGAAGCTTTCTTT; cdr3_aa: CASARNTEAFF
j_call: TRBJ1-2; clone_size: .; v_call: TRBV15; d_call: TRBD1; cdr3_nt: TGTGCCACCAGTACGGGACAGGGGTACGACTATGGCTACACCTTC; cdr3_aa: CATSTGQGYDYGYTF
j_call: TRBJ2-5; clone_size: .; v_call: TRBV6-5; d_call: TRBD2; cdr3_nt: TGTGCCAGCATCGCTAGCGGCTTTTCCCAAGCCCAGTACTTC; cdr3_aa: CASIASGFSQAQYF
j_call: TRBJ1-4; clone_size: .; v_call: TRBV5-4; d_call: .; cdr3_nt: TGTGCCAGCAGCTGGCTAGACGAAAAACTGTTTTTT; cdr3_aa: CASSWLDEKLFF
j_call: TRBJ1-1; clone_size: .; v_call: TRBV25-1; d_call: .; cdr3_nt: TGTGCCAGCAGTCCGCAGGCGGCTATGAACACTGAAGCTTTCTTT; cdr3_aa: CASSPQAAMNTEAFF
j_call: TRBJ1-2; clone_size: .; v_call: TRBV2; d_call: .; cdr3_nt: TGTGCCAGCAGTGAAGCGTATAGGGGCGTCTATGGCTACACCTTC; cdr3_aa: CASSEAYRGVYGYTF
j_call: TRBJ2-1; clone_size: .; v_call: TRBV7-9; d_call: TRBD1; cdr3_nt: TGTGCCAGCAGCGGGGGACAGGGCCAACAGTTCTTC; cdr3_aa: CASSGGQGQQFF
j_call: TRBJ1-2; clone_size: .; v_call: TRBV7-2; d_call: .; cdr3_nt: TGTGCCAGCAGCAGGGGAAACTATGGCTACACCTTC; cdr3_aa: CASSRGNYGYTF
j_call: TRBJ2-4; clone_size: .; v_call: TRBV11-2; d_call: TRBD1; cdr3_nt: TGTGCCAGCAGCCCAACTACAGGGGGAAACATTCAGTACTTC; cdr3_aa: CASSPTTGGNIQYF
j_call: TRBJ2-3; clone_size: .; v_call: TRBV7-9; d_call: TRBD2; cdr3_nt: TGTGCCAGCAGCTCGTCACAGACTAGCGATACGCAGTATTTT; cdr3_aa: CASSSSQTSDTQYF
j_call: TRBJ1-1; clone_size: .; v_call: TRBV18; d_call: .; cdr3_nt: TGTGCCAGCTCAGAGGGATGGAACACTGAAGCTTTCTTT; cdr3_aa: CASSEGWNTEAFF
j_call: TRBJ1-1; clone_size: .; v_call: TRBV7-9; d_call: .; cdr3_nt: TGTGCCAGCAGCTCAACGACACGGGGACTTACTGAAGCTTTCTTT; cdr3_aa: CASSSTTRGLTEAFF
j_call: TRBJ1-2; clone_size: .; v_call: TRBV7-2; d_call: TRBD1; cdr3_nt: TGTGCCAGCAGCTTAGGCAGGGGGCGCTTCTATGGCTACACCTTC; cdr3_aa: CASSLGRGRFYGYTF
j_call: TRBJ2-3; clone_size: .; v_call: TRBV25-1; d_call: .; cdr3_nt: TGTGCCAGCAGACGGAGGGACACAGATACGCAGTATTTT; cdr3_aa: CASRRRDTDTQYF
j_call: TRBJ2-1; clone_size: .; v_call: TRBV5-4; d_call: TRBD2; cdr3_nt: TGTGCCAGCAGCTTAACGGGGGAGGGAGTGGATGAGCAGTTCTTC; cdr3_aa: CASSLTGEGVDEQFF
j_call: TRBJ1-4; clone_size: .; v_call: TRBV5-1; d_call: .; cdr3_nt: TGCGCCAGCAGCTTGGCCCCAGGGCTGGAAGAAAAACTGTTTTTT; cdr3_aa: CASSLAPGLEEKLFF
j_call: TRBJ1-2; clone_size: .; v_call: TRBV5-1; d_call: .; cdr3_nt: TGCGCCAGCAGCTTGAGGGGGGAGGCCTTAAACTATGGCTACACCTTC; cdr3_aa: CASSLRGEALNYGYTF
j_call: TRBJ1-2; clone_size: .; v_call: TRBV6-1; d_call: .; cdr3_nt: TGTGCCAGCAGTGATCCGGGGGGGAACTATGGCTACACCTTC; cdr3_aa: CASSDPGGNYGYTF
j_call: TRBJ2-1; clone_size: .; v_call: TRBV12-3/TRBV12-4; d_call: TRBD1; cdr3_nt: TGTGCCAGCAGCCTTACACAGGGGAATGAGCAGTTCTTC; cdr3_aa: CASSLTQGNEQFF
j_call: TRBJ1-2; clone_size: .; v_call: TRBV14; d_call: .; cdr3_nt: TGTGCCAGCAGCCAAGATTTGGGGTATAACTATGGCTACACCTTC; cdr3_aa: CASSQDLGYNYGYTF
j_call: TRBJ2-1; clone_size: once; v_call: TRBV4-3; d_call: .; cdr3_nt: TGCGCCAGCAGCCAAGGAGCTATGCCCTACAATGAGCAGTTCTTC; cdr3_aa: CASSQGAMPYNEQFF
j_call: TRBJ2-3; clone_size: .; v_call: TRBV11-1; d_call: .; cdr3_nt: TGTGCCAGCAGCTTAGATGGGACTCCTACGCAGTATTTT; cdr3_aa: CASSLDGTPTQYF
j_call: TRBJ1-2; clone_size: .; v_call: TRBV6-5; d_call: .; cdr3_nt: TGTGCCAGCAGTTCCCCGGACAAGCCAGCTAACTATGGCTACACCTTC; cdr3_aa: CASSSPDKPANYGYTF
j_call: TRBJ2-1; clone_size: .; v_call: TRBV24-1; d_call: .; cdr3_nt: TGTGCCACCAGTGATGGAGGGACCCATGAGCAGTTCTTC; cdr3_aa: CATSDGGTHEQFF
j_call: TRBJ1-2; clone_size: .; v_call: TRBV4-1; d_call: .; cdr3_nt: TGCGCCAGCAGCCAATTGCTCACTTATGGCTACACCTTC; cdr3_aa: CASSQLLTYGYTF
j_call: TRBJ2-3; clone_size: .; v_call: TRBV19; d_call: TRBD2; cdr3_nt: TGTGCCAGTTCTCTAGGACTAGCGGGGGGGATTGGGACAGATACGCAGTATTTT; cdr3_aa: CASSLGLAGGIGTDTQYF
j_call: TRBJ1-2; clone_size: .; v_call: TRBV12-3/TRBV12-4; d_call: .; cdr3_nt: TGTGCCAGCAGTTTGATCGGGAACTATGGCTACACCTTC; cdr3_aa: CASSLIGNYGYTF
j_call: TRBJ2-2; clone_size: .; v_call: TRBV5-1; d_call: TRBD1; cdr3_nt: TGCGCCAGCAGCTTTGACAGGGGCCAGGCCGGGGAGCTGTTTTTT; cdr3_aa: CASSFDRGQAGELFF